One sample yielded the 20 T cell receptor beta chains listed below, sequenced in a study of blood T cell repertoires in COVID-19. This table comes from immunoSEQ multiplex PCR, and its TCRdb copy is limited to in-frame clones, with some not included. The table lists a few hundred thousand clones, roughly nine tenths of them singletons. The specimen sequenced was PBMCs or T cells enriched from blood (not recorded which). The receptors were gathered from a human donor in a cohort exposed to, infected with or recovered from COVID-19 (not recorded which). The donor label of this sample is uncertain.

CDR3 residues: CASSGLGIFGYGYTF. CDR3 nucleotide sequence: TGTGCCAGCAGCGGGCTGGGAATCTTCGGCTATGGCTACACCTTC. The chain links TRBV19 to TRBJ1-2; D unresolved. Germline-derived CDR1 and CDR2 are LNHDA and SQIVND (reference sequence). V lost 9 bases and J 4 bases, leaving 21 bases between the germline ends. This CDR3 spans 15 amino acids.

CDR3 nucleotide sequence: TGTGCCAGCAGTAGGGACAGGGGTCCCTCCTACGAGCAGTACTTC. Translated: CASSRDRGPSYEQYF. The V gene is TRBV6-5, the J gene TRBJ2-7; 10 positions agree with TRBD1. The germline CDR1 and CDR2 sequences are MNHEY and SVGAGI. J gave up 0 bases and V 5 bases, and 4 bases lay outside the gene matches. This CDR3 spans 15 amino acids.

This rearrangement joins TRBV29-1 to TRBJ2-1; 9 bases fit TRBD2. Germline lookup yields CDR1 SQVTM and CDR2 ANQGSEA. V gave up 1 base and J gave up 4 bases; unmatched junction bases: 5. The CDR3 extends over 15 amino acids. The CDR3 DNA sequence: TGCAGCGTTGAAGGGGCTAGCGGGGTGTACAATGAGCAGTTCTTC. Translated: CSVEGASGVYNEQFF.

Only one count was recorded for this clone. The chain uses TRBV5-6 and TRBJ2-7; 7 nucleotides match TRBD1. This CDR3 has 16 amino acids. Germline lookup yields CDR1 SGHDT and CDR2 YYEEEE. The V gene end was trimmed by 0 bases and the J gene end by 5 bases; junction bases not matched to a gene: 11. CDR3 nucleotides: TGTGCCAGCAGCTTGGCCCTGAGACAGGGAATGAACGAGCAGTACTTC. Encoded protein: CASSLALRQGMNEQYF.

The V gene is TRBV13, the J gene TRBJ2-1; 11 nucleotides align to TRBD2. V shed 3 bases and J 7 bases; nucleotides not matched to a gene: 5. Germline V gives CDR1 PRHDT, CDR2 FYEKMQ (reference sequence). The CDR3 spans 15 residues. The CDR3: CASSLLAGGRNEQFF. For the CDR3, the DNA is TGTGCCAGCAGCTTGCTAGCGGGGGGCCGGAATGAGCAGTTCTTC.

The chain uses TRBV10-3 and TRBJ2-4; 8 bases map to TRBD1. Germline V gives CDR1 ENHRY, CDR2 SYGVKD. The trim removed 2 bases at V and 3 bases at J, leaving 12 bases unmatched. The CDR3 is 18 amino acids. The CDR3 DNA is TGTGCCATCAGTGAGCCTGTCAGGGGGCTTCGGGTCAAAAACATTCAGTACTTC. This sequence encodes CAISEPVRGLRVKNIQYF.

The V and J genes are TRBV5-1 and TRBJ2-3; the match to TRBD2 covers 8 bases. Germline V gene data show CDR1 as SGHRS and CDR2 as YFSETQ. The CDR3 is 15 amino acids. J was trimmed by 0 bases and V by 5 bases; bases with no gene match: 5. The CDR3 nucleotides read TGCGCCAGCAGTTGGGGCGGGGGGAGCACAGATACGCAGTATTTT. Amino acids: CASSWGGGSTDTQYF. Full variable domain (rest looked up from reference TRBV5-1 and TRBJ2-3): KAGVTQTPRYLIKTRGQQVTLSCSPISGHRSVSWYQQTPGQGLQFLFEYFSETQRNKGNFPGRFSGRQFSNSRSEMNVSTLELGDSALYLCASSWGGGSTDTQYFGPGTRLTVL.

This chain uses TRBV27 with TRBJ1-2, with a tentative D call TRBD1 (6 bases). CDR1 and CDR2 (germline): MNHEY, SMNVEV (reference sequence). The V end lost 5 bases, the J end lost 1 base, and 11 bases lay between the germline ends. The CDR3 loop spans 14 amino acids. CDR3: CASSRTVYNYGYTF. CDR3 in DNA: TGTGCCAGCAGTAGGACAGTATATAACTATGGCTACACCTTC.

The V gene is TRBV4-3, the J gene TRBJ2-7, with D unresolved. Germline V gene sequence: CDR1 LGHNA, CDR2 YSLEER. V gave up 2 bases and J gave up 0 bases, with 11 bases separating them. There are 15 residues in the CDR3. The CDR3 region is CASSQSSVGSYEQYF. CDR3 sequence (DNA): TGCGCCAGCAGCCAATCCTCGGTCGGCTCCTACGAGCAGTACTTC.

The chain couples TRBV5-6 to TRBJ1-6, with D possibly being TRBD1 (5 bases). The CDR3 extends over 18 amino acids. Trimming removed 1 base from V and 0 bases from J, with 14 bases in between. Germline loops: CDR1 SGHDT, CDR2 YYEEEE. For the CDR3, the DNA is TGTGCCAGCAGCTTGAACACAGGCCATAGCTCCTATAATTCACCCCTCCACTTT. It yields the protein CASSLNTGHSSYNSPLHF.

J is TRBJ1-3 and V is TRBV7-7; 11 bases map to TRBD1. Germline V lookup: CDR1 SSHAT, CDR2 FNYEAQ (reference sequence). The V and J ends lost 3 bases and 4 bases, in that order; junction bases with no gene match: 2. This CDR3 has 15 residues. DNA of the CDR3: TGTGCCAGCAGCTTGGGACAGGGGGTCGGAAACACCATATATTTT. As protein: CASSLGQGVGNTIYF.

This clone was seen a single time. The rearrangement uses TRBV9 and TRBJ2-3; the match to TRBD1 covers 9 bases. The CDR3 contains 14 residues. In germline, CDR1 is SGDLS, CDR2 YYNGEE. The junction had 10 bases not matched to a gene; V was cut back by 4 bases and J by 10 bases. CDR3 amino acids: CASSLNRGQSAQYF. The CDR3, as DNA: TGTGCCAGCAGCCTGAACAGGGGGCAGAGTGCGCAGTATTTT.

This clone was recorded once. The rearrangement joins TRBV7-3 to TRBJ1-1, with a possible D match to TRBD1 (6 bases). The length of the CDR3 is 14 residues. The V end was cut by 8 bases, the J end by 1 base, with 14 bases between. From germline, CDR1 is SGHTA and CDR2 FQGTGA. CDR3 amino acids: CASQRGPENTEAFF. In DNA form, the CDR3 reads TGTGCCAGCCAGCGGGGGCCTGAGAACACTGAAGCTTTCTTT.

The chain is built from TRBV12-3 or TRBV12-4 and TRBJ2-1, with D perhaps TRBD2 (5 bases). CDR3 length equals 13 residues. The V end lost 3 bases, the J end lost 5 bases, and 8 bases lay between the germline ends. The DNA for the CDR3 is TGTGCCAGCAGTTTGGAGGATAACAATGAGCAGTTCTTC. This encodes CASSLEDNNEQFF.

This chain connects TRBV18 to TRBJ1-1; D is undetermined. The germline gives CDR1 KGHSH, CDR2 LQKENI. Trimming took off 0 bases at V and 5 bases at J, with 10 bases between the two ends. The CDR3 is made up of 14 amino acids. The CDR3 DNA reads as TGTGCCAGCTCACCACCCAACGAGGGTACTGAAGCTTTCTTT. Its protein product is CASSPPNEGTEAFF. Using reference TRBV18 and TRBJ1-1 for the parts outside the CDR3, the full variable domain is NAGVMQNPRHLVRRRGQEARLRCSPMKGHSHVYWYRQLPEEGLKFMVYLQKENIIDESGMPKERFSAEFPKEGPSILRIQQVVRGDSAAYFCASSPPNEGTEAFFGQGTRLTVV.

The chain couples TRBV2 to TRBJ1-1; perhaps TRBD1 as D (6 bases). Trimming pared 6 bases from V and 8 bases from J, leaving 13 bases between. CDR1 is SNHLY, CDR2 FYNNEI, per germline. The CDR3 extends over 12 amino acids. The CDR3 region has the DNA TGTGCCAGCAGGCCCGACAGGACGGAAGCTTTCTTT. Encoded protein: CASRPDRTEAFF.

The rearrangement joins TRBV19 to TRBJ1-2; 12 nucleotides match TRBD1. The CDR3 spans 17 residues. The trim removed 5 bases at V and 6 bases at J, leaving 13 bases unmatched. Germline values: CDR1 LNHDA, CDR2 SQIVND (reference sequence). The CDR3 here is CASSWSAGQGASHGYTF. The CDR3 nucleotides are TGTGCCAGTAGTTGGTCAGCGGGACAGGGGGCTTCACATGGCTACACCTTC.

The J gene is TRBJ1-2, the V gene TRBV25-1; 9 nucleotides agree with TRBD1. V was clipped by 5 bases and J by 14 bases; unmatched bases: 15. Germline V CDR1 and CDR2: MGHDK, SYGVNS. The CDR3 is 14 residues long. Written as DNA, the CDR3 is TGTGCCAGCAGTCCTACGGGACAGGGCTATGAGGGGACCTTC. This gives the protein CASSPTGQGYEGTF.

This chain links TRBV2 with TRBJ2-7; a weak D match, TRBD1 (5 bases). The germline CDR1 and CDR2 sequences are SNHLY and FYNNEI. V lost 5 bases, J lost 3 bases, and 11 bases lay in between. The CDR3 is 13 residues long. The CDR3 sequence: CASSFRTSYEQYF. The CDR3 DNA sequence: TGTGCCAGCAGTTTTCGGACAAGCTACGAGCAGTACTTC.

V is TRBV4-3 and J is TRBJ2-7, with D unresolved. Trimming removed 1 base from V and 2 bases from J, with 12 bases in between. Looked up from germline, CDR1 is LGHNA and CDR2 is YSLEER. This CDR3 has 15 residues. The CDR3 region is CASSQATTTTYEQYF. In nucleotides, the CDR3 is TGCGCCAGCAGCCAAGCTACGACAACAACCTACGAGCAGTACTTC.